This T cell receptor beta chain appears in the sequencing data of a study of T-cell memory formation after mild COVID-19. Findings and limits, study-wide: Day 15 to 85 contractors were CD4/CD8 balanced; later expanders leaned CD4+.

Details on this clonotype: The target antigen is unknown.

TCRdb itself ran the 5' RACE reads through MiXCR, one entry per CDR3 protein. The sample includes fewer than 450,000 distinct CDR3 sequences, approximately 21% of them seen just once. There are 12 residues in the CDR3. Per germline, CDR1 SGHRS and CDR2 YFSETQ. V lost 4 bases, J lost 11 bases, and 10 bases lay in between. The receptor comes from an adult woman who had mild COVID-19 (a few samples of this study predate the infection). Cell type and time point are not known. Sequenced material: PBMCs or a T cell subset sorted from them (not recorded which). The V gene is TRBV5-1, the J gene TRBJ1-6, with D perhaps TRBD1 (6 bases). CDR3 nucleotide sequence: TGCGCCAGCAGCCAGGACAGCCCACCCCTCCACTTT. Its translation is CASSQDSPPLHF. The full variable domain, its missing parts supplied by reference TRBV5-1 and TRBJ1-6, is KAGVTQTPRYLIKTRGQQVTLSCSPISGHRSVSWYQQTPGQGLQFLFEYFSETQRNKGNFPGRFSGRQFSNSRSEMNVSTLELGDSALYLCASSQDSPPLHFGNGTRLTVT.